Following are 29 T cell receptor beta chains from one sample sequenced in a study of T cells after yellow fever vaccination (dated by TCRdb to the late 2010s). In the paper's terms, the treatment or condition label means: live attenuated yellow fever vaccine strain. Libraries were made using 5' RACE. Instrument on record: Illumina HiSeq 2500. The raw public data were reprocessed by TCRdb itself: fastp quality trimming at Q25, MiXCR clonotype calling, in-frame beta chains only. When rows share a CDR3 protein, they turn into one entry using the most common DNA and genes. The sample data list around 400,000 distinct CDR3 sequences, and approximately 10% of these were observed just once. The top ten hold 15% to 20% of the sample. Sequenced material: PBMCs, taken on the day of the first yellow fever vaccination. These receptors were collected from a man aged 18 to 35 who received the YFV17D yellow fever vaccine.

The sample holds many counts of this clonotype. The chain has TRBV20-1 and TRBJ1-1; D ambiguous. Germline V gene lookup returns CDR1 DFQATT and CDR2 SNEGSKA (reference sequence). Trimming shortened V by 3 bases and J by 0 bases, and 11 bases separated the two germline ends. This CDR3 region has 14 residues. CDR3 sequence reads: CSASRLTMNTEAFF. The CDR3 DNA follows: TGCAGTGCTAGTAGGCTGACGATGAACACTGAAGCTTTCTTT.

This clonotype has only a few counts. The J gene is TRBJ2-7, the V gene TRBV9; the match to TRBD1 covers 9 bases. The CDR3 has 15 residues. J lost 2 bases, V lost 4 bases, and 7 bases had no gene match. CDR1 is SGDLS, CDR2 YYNGEE, per germline. Here the CDR3 DNA reads TGTGCCAGCAGCACCGGGACAGGGCCCACCTACGAGCAGTACTTC. Translating it yields CASSTGTGPTYEQYF.

This clonotype came up a few times. The genes are TRBV19 and TRBJ2-1, with 10 positions matching TRBD2. The CDR3 runs to 15 residues. The J segment lost 9 bases and the V segment lost 3 bases, leaving 8 bases of the junction unmatched. Germline CDR1 LNHDA, CDR2 SQIVND (reference sequence). CDR3 nucleotide sequence: TGTGCCAGTAGTATCCGAAGCGGGGGGGCATTTGAGCAGTTCTTC. This sequence encodes CASSIRSGGAFEQFF.

In nucleotides, the CDR3 is TGCGCCAGCAGCCCCCCAGGGGCGATATACAATGAGCAGTTCTTC. Amino acids: CASSPPGAIYNEQFF. V and J are TRBV5-1 and TRBJ2-1, with a weak D call TRBD1 (6 bases). V lost 4 bases and J lost 4, with 15 bases in between. Germline lookup yields CDR1 SGHRS and CDR2 YFSETQ. This CDR3 region has 15 residues.

This clonotype has a handful of counts. CDR3 nucleotide sequence: TGTGCCAGCAGTTACTCGTCGGTGGGGTGGGCCGGGGAGCTGTTTTTT. It translates to CASSYSSVGWAGELFF. The gene calls are TRBV6-5 and TRBJ2-2; D gene unclear. There are 16 residues in the CDR3. The V end was cut by 0 bases, the J end by 6 bases, with 14 bases between. Germline V gene sequence: CDR1 MNHEY, CDR2 SVGAGI.

This clonotype was seen a single time. This chain joins TRBV20-1 and TRBJ1-1; D gene uncertain. The CDR3 has 16 amino acids. V was pared by 0 bases and J by 8 bases, with 22 bases between. From germline, CDR1 is DFQATT and CDR2 SNEGSKA (reference sequence). CDR3 loop: CSARDLGTQSPSEAFF. The CDR3 DNA reads as TGCAGTGCTAGAGATCTCGGTACTCAGTCGCCCTCAGAAGCTTTCTTT.

The V gene is TRBV5-5, the J gene TRBJ1-1; D gene uncertain. Germline V CDR1 and CDR2: SGHKS, YYEKEE (reference sequence). V dropped 4 bases and J dropped 2 bases, with 15 bases sitting between them. The CDR3 has 15 residues. The CDR3 sequence is CASSPRRAVNTEAFF. Here the CDR3 DNA reads TGTGCCAGCAGCCCTCGACGGGCAGTCAACACTGAAGCTTTCTTT.

The chain combines TRBV25-1 with TRBJ2-1; TRBD1 or TRBD2 may be the D gene (7 bases each). Trimming left V 3 bases short and J 7 bases short, with 19 bases between. Germline V lookup: CDR1 MGHDK, CDR2 SYGVNS. This CDR3 region has 16 residues. The CDR3 sequence: CASSDPTGRATNEQFF. Written as DNA, the CDR3 is TGTGCCAGCAGTGACCCGACAGGGAGGGCTACGAATGAGCAGTTCTTC.

This clonotype was counted only a few times. The J gene is TRBJ1-2, the V gene TRBV7-2, with D possibly being TRBD1 (6 bases). From germline, CDR1 is SGHTA and CDR2 FQGNSA. Trimming took off 7 bases at V and 4 bases at J, with 19 bases between the two ends. CDR3 length: 15 amino acids. This chain's CDR3 is CASTPAGGSGYGYTF. Written as DNA, the CDR3 is TGTGCCAGCACCCCGGCCGGGGGCTCAGGCTATGGCTACACCTTC.

This clonotype occurred a few times. The V call is TRBV7-3, the J call TRBJ2-7; 9 bases map to TRBD2. The CDR3 runs to 14 residues. The germline V gene has CDR1 SGHTA and CDR2 FQGTGA. The J segment lost 1 base and the V segment lost 5 bases, leaving 3 bases of the junction unmatched. CDR3 in DNA: TGTGCCAGCAGCCCCCTAGCGGGGTCCTACGAGCAGTACTTC. This codes for CASSPLAGSYEQYF.

This clonotype was detected only a few times. The V gene is TRBV19, the J gene TRBJ2-1; D is unclear. CDR1 is LNHDA, CDR2 SQIVND, per germline (reference sequence). This CDR3 has 11 residues. Trimming pared 8 bases from V and 6 bases from J, leaving 8 bases between. The CDR3 is CASQLGNEQFF. The CDR3 region has the DNA TGTGCCAGTCAGCTGGGCAATGAGCAGTTCTTC.

This clonotype turned up a few times. The CDR3 nucleotides are TGCGCCAGCAGCTTGTTTGACATCTTCTACGAGCAGTACTTC. As protein: CASSLFDIFYEQYF. The chain is built from TRBV5-1 and TRBJ2-7; D unclear. Trimming shortened V by 1 base and J by 3 bases, and 11 bases separated the two germline ends. Germline lookup yields CDR1 SGHRS and CDR2 YFSETQ. The CDR3 totals 14 residues.

Only a few counts were recorded for this clonotype. This rearrangement joins TRBV7-2 to TRBJ2-3; TRBD2 agrees at 10 bases. From germline, CDR1 is SGHTA and CDR2 FQGNSA. The CDR3 consists of 17 residues. V gave up 1 base and J gave up 6 bases; unmatched junction bases: 10. This CDR3 reads CASSLGTAGGHVDTQYF. The CDR3 nucleotides read TGTGCCAGCAGCTTAGGCACAGCGGGGGGGCATGTGGATACGCAGTATTTT.

V gene TRBV7-2 combines with J gene TRBJ1-6; no definite D call. V was clipped by 1 base and J by 9 bases, with 13 bases between them. CDR3 length: 15 amino acids. Germline CDR1 is SGHTA and CDR2 is FQGNSA. DNA for the CDR3: TGTGCCAGCAGCTTAGAGATCCATACAACTTCACCCCTCCACTTT. Translating it yields CASSLEIHTTSPLHF.

CDR3 nucleotides: TGTGCCAGCAGTTTCCAGGGGTTAAGCAATGAGCAGTTCTTC. As protein: CASSFQGLSNEQFF. The J gene is TRBJ2-1, the V gene TRBV27; a weak D match, TRBD1 (6 bases). Germline V gene sequence: CDR1 MNHEY, CDR2 SMNVEV (reference sequence). The CDR3 is made up of 14 amino acids. Trimming removed 3 bases from V and 6 bases from J, with 12 bases in between.

This clonotype has only a few counts. The chain links TRBV7-9 to TRBJ2-2; 7 nucleotides line up with TRBD2. The V segment lost 4 bases and the J segment 8 bases; nucleotides outside the gene matches: 13. Germline CDR1 SEHNR, CDR2 FQNEAQ (reference sequence). This CDR3 is 16 amino acids long. CDR3 nucleotide sequence: TGTGCCAGCAGCTCCCACTATGGGGAGGGAACAGGGGAGCTGTTTTTT. Its translation is CASSSHYGEGTGELFF.

V gene TRBV11-2 combines with J gene TRBJ2-1; 7 nucleotides line up with TRBD2. The CDR3 length is 16 residues. Losses at the gene ends were 3 bases for V and 4 bases for J; bases not matched to a gene: 9. Looked up from germline, CDR1 is SGHAT and CDR2 is FQNNGV. The CDR3 region is CASSLGRETLYNEQFF. The CDR3 nucleotides are TGTGCCAGCAGCTTGGGGCGGGAGACTTTATACAATGAGCAGTTCTTC.

The rearrangement joins TRBV5-5 to TRBJ2-2; D unresolved. Germline values: CDR1 SGHKS, CDR2 YYEKEE (reference sequence). Deletions cut 4 bases from V and 9 bases from J, with 22 bases between. The CDR3 has 16 residues. The CDR3 DNA reads as TGTGCCAGCAGCGGCAGTGGTTCCAGTTCGAACAGGGAGCTGTTTTTT. Translated: CASSGSGSSSNRELFF.

There are a few counts of this clonotype. The J gene is TRBJ1-4, the V gene TRBV18; 7 bases are a match to TRBD1. The CDR3 is made up of 14 amino acids. The V gene end was trimmed by 1 base and the J gene end by 8 bases; junction bases not matched to a gene: 4. Looked up from germline, CDR1 is KGHSH and CDR2 is LQKENI. CDR3 amino acids: CASSPQGAVEKLFF. The CDR3 DNA follows: TGTGCCAGCTCACCACAGGGGGCAGTCGAAAAACTGTTTTTT.

The chain has TRBV6-2 or TRBV6-3 and TRBJ1-5; 9 bases match TRBD1. CDR1 is MNHEY, CDR2 SVGEGT, per germline. CDR3 length: 15 amino acids. The trim removed 6 bases at V and 0 bases at J, leaving 3 bases unmatched. CDR3 in DNA: TGTGCCAGCAGAAGGGACAGGGCTAGCAATCAGCCCCAGCATTTT. As protein: CASRRDRASNQPQHF.

The chain has TRBV12-3 or TRBV12-4 and TRBJ1-2, with a possible D match to TRBD1 (6 bases). V was clipped by 6 bases and J by 0 bases, with 11 bases between them. The CDR3 totals 14 residues. In DNA form, the CDR3 reads TGTGCCAGCAGACCCGGGACAACTAACTATGGCTACACCTTC. It is translated as CASRPGTTNYGYTF.

The chain uses TRBV5-5 and TRBJ1-2; 8 bases align to TRBD1. The CDR3 length is 14 residues. Germline CDR1 SGHKS, CDR2 YYEKEE (reference sequence). V was pared by 7 bases and J by 2 bases, with 7 bases of the junction left unmatched. This CDR3 reads CASGRTGTNYGYTF. The CDR3 nucleotides read TGTGCCAGCGGGAGGACAGGGACGAACTATGGCTACACCTTC. Variable domain in full (rest from reference TRBV5-5 and TRBJ1-2): DAGVTQSPTHLIKTRGQQVTLRCSPISGHKSVSWYQQVLGQGPQFIFQYYEKEERGRGNFPDRFSARQFPNYSSELNVNALLLGDSALYLCASGRTGTNYGYTFGSGTRLTVV.

The table lists this clonotype with a few counts. The chain has TRBV5-1 and TRBJ2-7; D remains ambiguous. CDR3 length equals 13 residues. The V and J ends lost 4 bases and 9 bases respectively, with 17 bases between them. Germline CDR1 is SGHRS and CDR2 is YFSETQ. The CDR3 sequence: CASSDPRHGVQYV. CDR3 bases: TGCGCCAGCAGCGACCCTCGACATGGCGTGCAGTACGTC.

Notes on this clonotype: This may be a read error, as it is one base from a much larger clone. V gene TRBV6-6 combines with J gene TRBJ2-3, with D possibly being TRBD2 (7 bases). Germline assignment: CDR1 MNHNY and CDR2 SVGAGI (reference sequence). The CDR3 length is 13 residues. V dropped 4 bases and J dropped 5 bases, with 10 bases sitting between them. Here the CDR3 DNA reads TGTGCCAGCAGTTCAGGGGAGGGAGATACGCAGTATTTT. Translation gives CASSSGEGDTQYF.

This sequence joins TRBV3-1 and TRBJ2-1; 8 nucleotides match TRBD1. The CDR3 runs to 15 residues. Germline CDR1 reads LGHDT; CDR2 reads YNNKEL (reference sequence). V lost 0 bases to trimming and J lost 5 bases; unmatched junction nucleotides: 3. CDR3 loop: CASSQEGTGNNEQFF. The CDR3 region has the DNA TGTGCCAGCAGCCAAGAAGGGACAGGTAACAATGAGCAGTTCTTC.

This chain connects TRBV6-6 to TRBJ2-1; TRBD1 might be the D (5 bases). CDR1 and CDR2 (germline): MNHNY, SVGAGI (reference sequence). The V end lost 2 bases, the J end lost 7 bases, and 9 bases lay between the germline ends. CDR3 size: 13 residues. The CDR3 DNA reads as TGTGCCAGCAGTTACAGGGGTAGAAATGAGCAGTTCTTC. Protein: CASSYRGRNEQFF.

The J gene is TRBJ1-5, the V gene TRBV12-3 or TRBV12-4; possible D gene TRBD1, 6 bases. V lost 5 bases and J 12 bases, leaving 20 bases between the germline ends. This CDR3 comprises 14 residues. The CDR3 bases are TGTGCCAGCAGTCCGGGACACTCCCGCGGAGGCCAGCATTTT. It encodes CASSPGHSRGGQHF.

This clonotype was found a few times. The gene calls are TRBV27 and TRBJ2-1; D uncertain. Germline-derived CDR1 and CDR2 are MNHEY and SMNVEV (reference sequence). The CDR3 loop spans 13 amino acids. Trimming removed 6 bases from V and 9 bases from J, with 15 bases in between. The CDR3 DNA reads as TGTGCCAGCAGAAGTTTGGGTTTGGCTGAGCAGTTCTTC. It translates to CASRSLGLAEQFF.

This clonotype was seen more than once but under ten times. This sequence joins TRBV28 and TRBJ1-6; D unclear. The CDR3 spans 14 residues. V lost 7 bases and J lost 7, with 14 bases in between. Germline V gives CDR1 MDHEN, CDR2 SYDVKM. CDR3 in DNA: TGTGCCAGCACCCTAAGGGCAGGAAATTCACCCCTCCACTTT. It is translated as CASTLRAGNSPLHF.